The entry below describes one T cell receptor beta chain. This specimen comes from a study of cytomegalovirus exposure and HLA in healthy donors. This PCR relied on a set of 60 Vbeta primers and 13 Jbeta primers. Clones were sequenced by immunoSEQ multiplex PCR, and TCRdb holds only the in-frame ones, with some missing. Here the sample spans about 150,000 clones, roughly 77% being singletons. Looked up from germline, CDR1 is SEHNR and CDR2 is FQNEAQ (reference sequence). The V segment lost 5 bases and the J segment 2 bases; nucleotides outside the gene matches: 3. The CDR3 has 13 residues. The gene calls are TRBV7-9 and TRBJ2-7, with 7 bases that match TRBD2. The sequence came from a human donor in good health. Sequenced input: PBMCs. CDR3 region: CASSLSGAYEQYF. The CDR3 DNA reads TGTGCCAGCAGCCTCAGCGGGGCCTACGAGCAGTACTTC.